These T cell receptor beta chains were read from a single sample in a study of T cell changes during pregnancy in multiple sclerosis. Libraries were prepared by immunoSEQ multiplex PCR; TCRdb keeps only in-frame clonotypes and omits some of them. The data contain 90,000 to 120,000 clones, roughly 92% of them singletons. Source: peripheral blood, taken after pregnancy. These receptor sequences come from a female donor with multiple sclerosis, enrolled in a pregnancy study. CDR3s include the opening cysteine and the closing phenylalanine or tryptophan.

v_call,cdr3_aa
TRBV12-5,CASGLGLPLGQETQYF
TRBV2,CAGGQGFGLNSPLHF
TRBV2,CASSEWGTAFF
TRBV6-5,CASSPDRTSSYEQYF
TRBV5-1,CASSSFDPPGQAFF
TRBV9,CASSVGGGTNYGYTF
TRBV18,CASSTTPSGGAADTQYF
TRBV23-1,CASPLADQETQYF
TRBV5-4,CASNGQGVGYGYTF
TRBV5-4,CASSFEGTQPQHF
TRBV30,CAWSWEGTGYTF
TRBV19,CASSMRAGTHTGELFF
TRBV9,CASSPSGVGGPYNEQFF
TRBV29-1,CSVVQGFEGYTF
TRBV14,CASSQADRGHGYTF
TRBV5-4,CASSYQGADTQYF
TRBV6-5,CASSYGLSSPLHF
TRBV6-6,CASSYSRVEQYF
TRBV9,CASSGTSGGPTQFF
TRBV19,CASSLSNDPQGRYGSNQPQHF
TRBV7-3,CASSRTATGELFF
TRBV10-3,CAIRSGGLAYEQYF
TRBV7-9,CASSLWAGEKLFF
TRBV6-5,CASNRGSAYEQYF